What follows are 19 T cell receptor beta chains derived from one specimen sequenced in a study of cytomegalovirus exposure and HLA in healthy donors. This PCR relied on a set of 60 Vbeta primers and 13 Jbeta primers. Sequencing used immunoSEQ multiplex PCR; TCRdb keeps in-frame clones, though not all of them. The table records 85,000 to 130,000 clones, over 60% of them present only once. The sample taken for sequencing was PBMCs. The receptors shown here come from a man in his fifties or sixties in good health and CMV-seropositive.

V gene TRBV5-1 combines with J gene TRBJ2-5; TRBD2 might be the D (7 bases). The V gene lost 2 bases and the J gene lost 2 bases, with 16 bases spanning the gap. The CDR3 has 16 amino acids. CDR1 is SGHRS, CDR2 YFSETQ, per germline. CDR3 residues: CASSLGGGKGQETQYF. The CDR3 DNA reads TGCGCCAGCAGCTTAGGGGGGGGCAAGGGACAAGAGACCCAGTACTTC.

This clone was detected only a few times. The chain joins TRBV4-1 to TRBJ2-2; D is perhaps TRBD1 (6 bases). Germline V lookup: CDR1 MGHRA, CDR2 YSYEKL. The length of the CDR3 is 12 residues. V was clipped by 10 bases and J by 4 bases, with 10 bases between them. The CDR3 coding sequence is TGCGCCACCCAAGGGGGCACCGGGGAGCTGTTTTTT. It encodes CATQGGTGELFF.

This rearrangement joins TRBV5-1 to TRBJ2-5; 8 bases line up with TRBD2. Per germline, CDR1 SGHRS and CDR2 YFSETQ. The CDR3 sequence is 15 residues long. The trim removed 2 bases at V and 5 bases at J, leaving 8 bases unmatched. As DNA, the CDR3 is TGCGCCAGCAGCTTTATTAGGGCTAGCGGGGAGACCCAGTACTTC. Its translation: CASSFIRASGETQYF.

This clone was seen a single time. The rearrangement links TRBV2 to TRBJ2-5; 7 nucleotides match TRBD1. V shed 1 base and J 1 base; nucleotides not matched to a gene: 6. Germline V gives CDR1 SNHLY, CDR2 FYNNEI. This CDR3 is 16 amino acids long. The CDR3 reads CASSEGEGGVQETQYF. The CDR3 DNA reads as TGTGCCAGCAGTGAAGGGGAAGGGGGCGTCCAAGAGACCCAGTACTTC.

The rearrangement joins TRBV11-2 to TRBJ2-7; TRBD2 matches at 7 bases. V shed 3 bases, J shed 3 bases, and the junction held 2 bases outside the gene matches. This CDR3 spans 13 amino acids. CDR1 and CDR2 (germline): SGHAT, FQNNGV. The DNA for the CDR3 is TGTGCCAGCAGCTTTTCGGGGGGCTACGAGCAGTACTTC. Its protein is CASSFSGGYEQYF.

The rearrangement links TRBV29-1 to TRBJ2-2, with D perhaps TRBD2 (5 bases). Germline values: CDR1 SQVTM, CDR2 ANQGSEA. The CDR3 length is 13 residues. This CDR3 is CRSRVRTTGELFF. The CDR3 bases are TGCAGGTCGAGGGTTAGGACGACCGGGGAGCTGTTTTTT.

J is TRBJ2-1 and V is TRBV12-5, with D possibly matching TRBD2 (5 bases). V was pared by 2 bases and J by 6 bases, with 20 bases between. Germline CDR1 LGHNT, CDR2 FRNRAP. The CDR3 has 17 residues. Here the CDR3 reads CASGLITHGVAINEQFF. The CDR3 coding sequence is TGTGCTAGTGGTTTGATCACCCACGGGGTCGCTATCAATGAGCAGTTCTTC.

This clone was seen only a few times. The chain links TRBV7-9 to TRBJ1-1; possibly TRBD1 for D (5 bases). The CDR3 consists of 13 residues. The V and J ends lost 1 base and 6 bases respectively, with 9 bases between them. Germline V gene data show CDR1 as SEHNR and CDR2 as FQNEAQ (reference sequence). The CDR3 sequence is CASSLGSGAEAFF. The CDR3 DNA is TGTGCCAGCAGCTTAGGTTCGGGGGCTGAAGCTTTCTTT.

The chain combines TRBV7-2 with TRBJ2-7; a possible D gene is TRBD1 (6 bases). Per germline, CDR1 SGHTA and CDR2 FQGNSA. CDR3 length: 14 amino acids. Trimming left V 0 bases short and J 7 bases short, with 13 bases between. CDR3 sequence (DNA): TGTGCCAGCAGCTTAGCACAGGGCGTTTATGAGCAGTACTTC. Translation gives CASSLAQGVYEQYF.

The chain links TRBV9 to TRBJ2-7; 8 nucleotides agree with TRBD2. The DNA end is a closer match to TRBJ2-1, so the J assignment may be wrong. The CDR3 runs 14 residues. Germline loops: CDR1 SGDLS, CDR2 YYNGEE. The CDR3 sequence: CASGAGAAYNEQFF. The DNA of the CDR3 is TGTGCCAGCGGAGCGGGGGCCGCCTACAATGAGCAGTTCTTC.

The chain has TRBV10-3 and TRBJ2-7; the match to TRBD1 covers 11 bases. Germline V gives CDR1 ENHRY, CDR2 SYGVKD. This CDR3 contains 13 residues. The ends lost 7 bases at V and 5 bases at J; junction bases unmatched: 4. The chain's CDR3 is CAITRTGGNEQYF. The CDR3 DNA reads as TGTGCCATCACCCGGACAGGGGGCAACGAGCAGTACTTC.

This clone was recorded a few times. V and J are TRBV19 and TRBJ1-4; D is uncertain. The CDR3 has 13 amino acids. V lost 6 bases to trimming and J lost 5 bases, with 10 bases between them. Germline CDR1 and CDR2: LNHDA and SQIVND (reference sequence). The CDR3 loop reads CASRGEVNEKLFF. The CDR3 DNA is TGTGCCAGTAGAGGCGAGGTCAATGAAAAACTGTTTTTT. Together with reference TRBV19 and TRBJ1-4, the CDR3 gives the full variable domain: DGGITQSPKYLFRKEGQNVTLSCEQNLNHDAMYWYRQDPGQGLRLIYYSQIVNDFQKGDIAEGYSVSREKKESFPLTVTSAQKNPTAFYLCASRGEVNEKLFFGSGTQLSVL.

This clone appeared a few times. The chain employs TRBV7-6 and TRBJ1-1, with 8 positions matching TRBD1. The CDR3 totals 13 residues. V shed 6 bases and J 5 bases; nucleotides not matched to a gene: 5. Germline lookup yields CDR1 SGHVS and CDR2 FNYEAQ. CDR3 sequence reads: CASSSRQGTEAFF. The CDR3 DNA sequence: TGTGCCAGCAGTTCCAGACAGGGGACTGAAGCTTTCTTT. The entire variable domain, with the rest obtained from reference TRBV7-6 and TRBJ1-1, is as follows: GAGVSQSPRYKVTKRGQDVALRCDPISGHVSLYWYRQALGQGPEFLTYFNYEAQQDKSGLPNDRFSAERPEGSISTLTIQRTEQRDSAMYRCASSSRQGTEAFFGQGTRLTVV.

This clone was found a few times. CDR3 residues: CASSPEWQGVTYEQYF. For the CDR3, the DNA is TGCGCCAGCAGCCCCGAGTGGCAGGGGGTAACCTACGAGCAGTACTTC. The genes are TRBV4-1 and TRBJ2-7; 7 nucleotides align to TRBD1. Germline V CDR1 and CDR2: MGHRA, YSYEKL. There are 16 residues in the CDR3. V was pared by 4 bases and J by 2 bases, with 11 bases of the junction left unmatched.

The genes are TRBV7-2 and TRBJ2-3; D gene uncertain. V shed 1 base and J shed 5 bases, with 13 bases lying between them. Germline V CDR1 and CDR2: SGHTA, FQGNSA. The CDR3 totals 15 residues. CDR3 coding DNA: TGTGCCAGCAGCTTAGTACCCCTACTCGGAGATACGCAGTATTTT. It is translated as CASSLVPLLGDTQYF.

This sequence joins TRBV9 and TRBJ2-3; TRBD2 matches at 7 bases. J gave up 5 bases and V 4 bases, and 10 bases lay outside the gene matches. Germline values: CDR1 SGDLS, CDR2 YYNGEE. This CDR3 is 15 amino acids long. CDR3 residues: CASSKNSGVGDTQYF. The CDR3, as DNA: TGTGCCAGCAGCAAAAACAGCGGGGTGGGAGATACGCAGTATTTT.

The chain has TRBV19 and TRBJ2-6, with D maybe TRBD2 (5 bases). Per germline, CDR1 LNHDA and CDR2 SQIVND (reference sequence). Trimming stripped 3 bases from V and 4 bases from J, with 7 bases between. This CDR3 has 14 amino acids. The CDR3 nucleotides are TGTGCCAGTAGTATCGGACTGGGGGCCAACGTCCTGACTTTC. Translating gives CASSIGLGANVLTF. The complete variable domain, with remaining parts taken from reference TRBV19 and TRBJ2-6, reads DGGITQSPKYLFRKEGQNVTLSCEQNLNHDAMYWYRQDPGQGLRLIYYSQIVNDFQKGDIAEGYSVSREKKESFPLTVTSAQKNPTAFYLCASSIGLGANVLTFGAGSRLTVL.

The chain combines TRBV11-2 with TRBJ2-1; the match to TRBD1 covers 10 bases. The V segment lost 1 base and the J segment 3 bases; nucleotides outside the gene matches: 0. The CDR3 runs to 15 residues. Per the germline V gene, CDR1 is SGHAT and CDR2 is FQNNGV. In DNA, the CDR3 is TGTGCCAGCAGCTTAGGGACAGGGGGCTACAATGAGCAGTTCTTC. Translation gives CASSLGTGGYNEQFF.

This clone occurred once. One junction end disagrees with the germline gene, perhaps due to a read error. CDR3 loop: CASSYDRGPVFF. The CDR3 nucleotides are TGTGCCAGCAGTTACGACAGGGGGCCGGTTTTCTTC. V usage is TRBV6-5 and J usage is TRBJ2-7, with 10 bases that match TRBD1. The CDR3 has 12 residues. Germline CDR1 MNHEY, CDR2 SVGAGI.